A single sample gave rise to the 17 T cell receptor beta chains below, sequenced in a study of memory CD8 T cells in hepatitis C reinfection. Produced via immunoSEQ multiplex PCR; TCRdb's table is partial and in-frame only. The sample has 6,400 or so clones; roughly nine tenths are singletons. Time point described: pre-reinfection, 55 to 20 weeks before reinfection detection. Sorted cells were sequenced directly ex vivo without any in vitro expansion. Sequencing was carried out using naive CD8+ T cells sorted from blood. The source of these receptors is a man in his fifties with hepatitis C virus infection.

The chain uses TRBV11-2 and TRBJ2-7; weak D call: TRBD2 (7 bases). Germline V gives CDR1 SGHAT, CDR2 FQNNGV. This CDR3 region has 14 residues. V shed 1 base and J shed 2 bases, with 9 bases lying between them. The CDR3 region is CASSLGGGPYEQYF. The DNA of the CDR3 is TGTGCCAGCAGCTTAGGGGGGGGCCCCTACGAGCAGTACTTC.

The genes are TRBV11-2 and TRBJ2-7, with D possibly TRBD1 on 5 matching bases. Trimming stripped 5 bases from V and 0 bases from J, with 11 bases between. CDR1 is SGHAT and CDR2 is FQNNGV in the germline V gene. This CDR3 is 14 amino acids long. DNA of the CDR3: TGTGCCAGCAGCCGGACACCTAGCTCCTACGAGCAGTACTTC. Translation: CASSRTPSSYEQYF.

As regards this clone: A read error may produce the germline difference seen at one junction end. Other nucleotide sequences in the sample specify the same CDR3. The CDR3, as DNA: TGTGCCAGCAGTTTAGCGGCGGGCCCCCGCCTCGAGCAGTACTTC. Protein sequence: CASSLAAGPRLEQYF. V usage is TRBV7-6 and J usage is TRBJ2-7; a weak D match, TRBD2 (6 bases). Germline CDR1 is SGHVS and CDR2 is FNYEAQ. CDR3 length: 15 residues.

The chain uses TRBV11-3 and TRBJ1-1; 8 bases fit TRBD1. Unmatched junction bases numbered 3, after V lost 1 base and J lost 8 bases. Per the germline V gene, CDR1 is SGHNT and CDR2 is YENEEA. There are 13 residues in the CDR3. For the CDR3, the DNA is TGTGCCAGCAGCTTAGGCCAGGGGGCGGAAGCTTTCTTT. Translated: CASSLGQGAEAFF.

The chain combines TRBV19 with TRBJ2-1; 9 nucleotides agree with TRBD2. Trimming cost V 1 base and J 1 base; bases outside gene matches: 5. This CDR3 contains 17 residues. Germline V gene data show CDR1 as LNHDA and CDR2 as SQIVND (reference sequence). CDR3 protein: CASSIGGGVLSYNEQFF. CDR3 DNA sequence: TGTGCCAGTAGTATAGGCGGGGGGGTTTTGTCCTACAATGAGCAGTTCTTC.

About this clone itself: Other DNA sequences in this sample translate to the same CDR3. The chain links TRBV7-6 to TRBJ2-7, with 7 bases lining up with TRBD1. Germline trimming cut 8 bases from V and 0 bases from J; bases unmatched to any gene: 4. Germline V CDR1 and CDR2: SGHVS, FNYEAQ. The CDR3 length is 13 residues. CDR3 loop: CASAWDSSYEQYF. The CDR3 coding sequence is TGTGCCAGCGCCTGGGACAGCTCCTACGAGCAGTACTTC. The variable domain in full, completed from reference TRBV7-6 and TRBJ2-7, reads GAGVSQSPRYKVTKRGQDVALRCDPISGHVSLYWYRQALGQGPEFLTYFNYEAQQDKSGLPNDRFSAERPEGSISTLTIQRTEQRDSAMYRCASAWDSSYEQYFGPGTRLTVT.

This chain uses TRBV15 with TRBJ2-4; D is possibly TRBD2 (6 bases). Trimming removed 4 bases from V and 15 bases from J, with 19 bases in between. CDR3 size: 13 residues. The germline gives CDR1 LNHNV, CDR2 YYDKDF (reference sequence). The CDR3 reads CATSNDGGTLWYF. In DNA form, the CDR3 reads TGTGCCACCAGCAACGATGGGGGGACTCTCTGGTACTTC. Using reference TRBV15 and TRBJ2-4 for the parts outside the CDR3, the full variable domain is DAMVIQNPRYQVTQFGKPVTLSCSQTLNHNVMYWYQQKSSQAPKLLFHYYDKDFNNEADTPDNFQSRRPNTSFCFLDIRSPGLGDTAMYLCATSNDGGTLWYFGAGTRLSVL.

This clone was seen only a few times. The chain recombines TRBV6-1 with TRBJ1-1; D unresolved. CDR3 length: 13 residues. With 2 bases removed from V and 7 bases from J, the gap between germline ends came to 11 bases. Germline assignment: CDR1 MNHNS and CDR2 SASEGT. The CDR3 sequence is CASSEYMADEAFF. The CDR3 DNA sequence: TGTGCCAGCAGTGAATACATGGCAGATGAAGCTTTCTTT.

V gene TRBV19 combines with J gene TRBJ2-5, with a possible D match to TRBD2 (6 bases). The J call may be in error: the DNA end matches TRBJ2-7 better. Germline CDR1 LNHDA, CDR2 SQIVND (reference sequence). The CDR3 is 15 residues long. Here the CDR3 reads CASSIEVGGEYEQYF. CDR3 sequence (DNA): TGTGCCAGTAGTATAGAGGTCGGGGGAGAATACGAGCAGTACTTC.

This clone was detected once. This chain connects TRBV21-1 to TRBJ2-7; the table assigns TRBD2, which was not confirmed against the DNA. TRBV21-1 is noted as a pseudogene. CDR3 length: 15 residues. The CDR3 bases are TGTGCCAGCAGCTTGCCCGGGACTAGCGGCTACGAGCAGTACTTC. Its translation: CASSLPGTSGYEQYF.

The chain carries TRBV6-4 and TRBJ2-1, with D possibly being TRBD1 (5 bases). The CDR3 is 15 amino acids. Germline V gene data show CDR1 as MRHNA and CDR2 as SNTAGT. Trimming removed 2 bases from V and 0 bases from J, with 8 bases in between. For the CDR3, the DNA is TGTGCCAGCAGTGACGGGGCGGCCTCCTACAATGAGCAGTTCTTC. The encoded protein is CASSDGAASYNEQFF.

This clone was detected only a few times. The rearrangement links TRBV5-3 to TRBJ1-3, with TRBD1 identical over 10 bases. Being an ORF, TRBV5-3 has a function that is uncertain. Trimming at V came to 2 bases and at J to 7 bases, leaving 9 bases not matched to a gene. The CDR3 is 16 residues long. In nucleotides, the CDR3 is TGTGCCAGAAGCTTAGGGACAGGGGAATTGGGGAACACCATATATTTT. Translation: CARSLGTGELGNTIYF.

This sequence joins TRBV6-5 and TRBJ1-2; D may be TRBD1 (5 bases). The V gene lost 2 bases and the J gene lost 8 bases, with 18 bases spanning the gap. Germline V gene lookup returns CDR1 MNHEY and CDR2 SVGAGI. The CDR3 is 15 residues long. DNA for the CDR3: TGTGCCAGCAGTTACGGAATACAGGTCTTAGAGGGCTACACCTTC. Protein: CASSYGIQVLEGYTF.

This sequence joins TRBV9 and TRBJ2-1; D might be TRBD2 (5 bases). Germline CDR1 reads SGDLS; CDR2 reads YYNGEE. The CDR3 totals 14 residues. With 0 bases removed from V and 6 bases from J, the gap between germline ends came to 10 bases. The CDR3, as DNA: TGTGCCAGCAGCGTAGGAGCGGTAGGCAATGAGCAGTTCTTC. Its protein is CASSVGAVGNEQFF. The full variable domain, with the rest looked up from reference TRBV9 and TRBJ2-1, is DSGVTQTPKHLITATGQRVTLRCSPRSGDLSVYWYQQSLDQGLQFLIQYYNGEERAKGNILERFSAQQFPDLHSELNLSSLELGDSALYFCASSVGAVGNEQFFGPGTRLTVL.

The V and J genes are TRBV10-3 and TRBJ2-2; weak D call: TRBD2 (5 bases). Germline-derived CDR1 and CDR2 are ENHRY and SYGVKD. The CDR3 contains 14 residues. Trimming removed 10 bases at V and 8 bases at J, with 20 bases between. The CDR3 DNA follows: TGTGCCACCGAGGAGGAGGAGGCCTGGGGGGAGCTGTTTTTT. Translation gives CATEEEEAWGELFF.

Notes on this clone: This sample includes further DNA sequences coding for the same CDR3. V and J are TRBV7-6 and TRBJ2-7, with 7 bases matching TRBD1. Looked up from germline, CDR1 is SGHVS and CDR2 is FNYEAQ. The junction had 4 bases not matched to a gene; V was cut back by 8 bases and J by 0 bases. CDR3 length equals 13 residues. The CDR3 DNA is TGTGCCAGCGCTTGGGACAGCTCCTACGAGCAGTACTTC. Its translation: CASAWDSSYEQYF.

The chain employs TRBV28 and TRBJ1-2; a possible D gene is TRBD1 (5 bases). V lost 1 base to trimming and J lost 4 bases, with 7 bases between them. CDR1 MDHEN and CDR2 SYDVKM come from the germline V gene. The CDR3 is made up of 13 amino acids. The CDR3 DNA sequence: TGTGCCAGCAGTTTATCGACAGCCTATGGCTACACCTTC. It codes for CASSLSTAYGYTF.